This T cell receptor (beta chain) stems from a study of blood T cells in healthy people across ages. Broader study findings: Researchers deemed the diversity estimates from one million T cells underestimates. Long-lived donors had more naive CD4+ cells and higher diversity than aged donors.

It was with a sample-barcoded 5' primer and a J-beta primer mix that a second PCR of about 7 to 12 cycles was run. One entry per CDR3 protein, called by TCRdb with MiXCR from the 5' RACE reads. The table records just over 800,000 distinct CDR3 sequences, under 80% of them present only once. They isolated at least 7 million PBMCs from each sample. V lost 8 bases to trimming and J lost 2 bases, with 11 bases between them. Germline values: CDR1 ENHRY, CDR2 SYGVKD. The CDR3 consists of 13 residues. Points on this clonotype: No antigen is known for it.

The sequence came from a man under 40 in good health. V usage is TRBV10-3 and J usage is TRBJ2-3; D is possibly TRBD1 (5 bases). The specimen was blood. For the CDR3, the DNA is TGTGCCATCGACAGCCCGAACACAGATACGCAGTATTTT. Translated, it gives CAIDSPNTDTQYF.